Each of the 5 T cell receptor beta chains below was sequenced from the same sample in a study of cytomegalovirus exposure and HLA in healthy donors. The PCR contained 60 Vbeta and 13 Jbeta primers. Clones were sequenced by immunoSEQ multiplex PCR, and TCRdb holds only the in-frame ones, with some missing. The sample carries some 93,000 clones, less than 80% recorded once. The sample was PBMCs. These receptors were collected from a woman between 40 and 50 years old in good health and CMV-seronegative.

This clone occurred a few times. The rearrangement joins TRBV6-6 to TRBJ1-5; D is uncertain. CDR3 length equals 13 residues. Trimming took 7 bases from V and 1 from J, leaving 8 bases between them. The germline V gene has CDR1 MNHNY and CDR2 SVGAGI (reference sequence). In DNA, the CDR3 is TGTGCCAGCATGAAACAGAGCAATCAGCCCCAGCATTTT. Encoded protein: CASMKQSNQPQHF.

In regard to this clone: This specimen includes other DNA sequences encoding the same CDR3. The V and J genes are TRBV11-2 and TRBJ2-3; the D is unclear. Germline V gives CDR1 SGHAT, CDR2 FQNNGV. V was shortened by 0 bases and J by 3 bases, with 7 bases between the two germline ends. CDR3 length: 14 residues. CDR3 protein: CASSLDRPTDTQYF. The CDR3 DNA sequence: TGTGCCAGCAGCTTAGACAGGCCGACAGATACGCAGTATTTT.

The gene calls are TRBV18 and TRBJ1-1; 11 bases match TRBD1. The germline V gene encodes CDR1 KGHSH and CDR2 LQKENI. V lost 4 bases, J lost 5 bases, and 9 bases stayed unmatched. CDR3 length: 16 residues. For the CDR3, the DNA is TGTGCCAGCTCACGCTGGGACAGGGGGAGAGGAACTGAAGCTTTCTTT. Its protein product is CASSRWDRGRGTEAFF. Full variable domain (missing parts from reference TRBV18 and TRBJ1-1): NAGVMQNPRHLVRRRGQEARLRCSPMKGHSHVYWYRQLPEEGLKFMVYLQKENIIDESGMPKERFSAEFPKEGPSILRIQQVVRGDSAAYFCASSRWDRGRGTEAFFGQGTRLTVV.

V gene TRBV5-1 combines with J gene TRBJ2-2, with D hard to call. Germline CDR1 and CDR2: SGHRS and YFSETQ. Deletions cut 0 bases from V and 0 bases from J, with 12 bases between. This CDR3 contains 17 residues. CDR3 loop: CASSLASRSTNTGELFF. DNA of the CDR3: TGCGCCAGCAGCTTGGCCAGCAGGTCTACGAACACCGGGGAGCTGTTTTTT.

The J gene is TRBJ1-2, the V gene TRBV21-1; the table's D call TRBD1 went unverified against the DNA. TRBV21-1 is listed as a pseudogene. This CDR3 has 14 amino acids. The CDR3 DNA sequence: TGTGCCAGCAGCAAAGAGGAGACAGACTATGGCTACACCTTC. Its protein is CASSKEETDYGYTF.